Shown below are 29 T cell receptor beta chains from a single sample sequenced in a study of CXCR3-negative and CXCR3-positive naive CD8 T cells. Findings and limits, study-wide: CXCR3-negative naive cells had less hydrophobic TRB CDR3s than did CXCR3-positive naive cells.

No antigen is known for these receptors. Carrying UMI labels, the TRB cDNA libraries were prepared through 5' RACE. TCRdb re-analyzed the 5' RACE reads; it lists each CDR3 protein once, without DNA. The sample has under 150,000 distinct CDR3 sequences, and its top ten clones hold around 0.44%. Material: naive CXCR3+ CD8+ T cells from blood. Subset here: CD45RO-CCR7+CD27+CD95- naive CD8+ T cells expressing CXCR3 (TNR3+). All receptors derive from a human donor in good health. Some clones in this sample may be carry-over from other donors' samples.

The chain couples TRBV12-3 or TRBV12-4 to TRBJ2-3; TCRdb's D call, TRBD2, is unchecked because there is no DNA. The CDR3 totals 15 residues. The CDR3: CANSLSSRSTDMQYF.

CDR3 loop: CASSLGAGLDPTGELFF. This chain uses TRBV7-6 with TRBJ2-2; TCRdb's D gene call, TRBD2, goes unchecked for lack of DNA. The length of the CDR3 is 17 residues. Germline assignment: CDR1 SGHVS and CDR2 FNYEAQ.

The rearrangement uses TRBV5-1 and TRBJ2-3; TCRdb lists TRBD1, though no DNA is available to test this call. This CDR3 has 15 amino acids. In germline, CDR1 is SGHRS, CDR2 YFSETQ. The chain's CDR3 is CASSLARPGADTQYF.

The chain is built from TRBV10-3 and TRBJ1-1; absent DNA, TCRdb's TRBD1 call cannot be checked. This CDR3 region has 13 residues. Per the germline V gene, CDR1 is ENHRY and CDR2 is SYGVKD. The CDR3 loop is CAIRGQGNTEAFF.

V is TRBV28 and J is TRBJ2-1; TCRdb reports TRBD2, a call that lacks DNA to check it against. Germline values: CDR1 MDHEN, CDR2 SYDVKM. The CDR3 spans 16 residues. The CDR3 loop is CASSSLLAVSYIEQFF.

J is TRBJ2-3 and V is TRBV27; absent DNA, TCRdb's TRBD1 call cannot be checked. Germline V gene data show CDR1 as MNHEY and CDR2 as SMNVEV (reference sequence). The CDR3 runs to 17 residues. CDR3 protein: CASSLGTPDGQGRPQYF.

The CDR3 reads CASSLEKNIQYF. The chain uses TRBV28 and TRBJ2-4. In germline, CDR1 is MDHEN, CDR2 SYDVKM. This CDR3 is 12 amino acids long.

This chain connects TRBV5-6 to TRBJ2-1; TCRdb's assignment of TRBD1 cannot be checked, as there is no DNA. The CDR3 sequence is 14 residues long. Germline CDR1 is SGHDT and CDR2 is YYEEEE. This CDR3 reads CASSFSPPVNEQFF.

The V gene is TRBV28, the J gene TRBJ2-1; TCRdb designates TRBD1, a call that cannot be tested without DNA. Germline assignment: CDR1 MDHEN and CDR2 SYDVKM. The CDR3 consists of 17 residues. This CDR3 reads CASSATDRRGSYNEQFF.

The chain joins TRBV18 to TRBJ2-7; the TCRdb call, TRBD2, lacks DNA for checking. The CDR3 contains 17 residues. CDR1 and CDR2 from the germline V gene are KGHSH and LQKENI. The CDR3 is CASPPIGPAERSYEQYF.

This CDR3 is CASSYDRHYEQYF. This sequence joins TRBV5-6 and TRBJ2-7. The CDR3 sequence is 13 residues long. Germline CDR1 and CDR2: SGHDT and YYEEEE.

The chain is built from TRBV29-1 and TRBJ2-1; without DNA, the TCRdb call of TRBD2 cannot be checked. Germline CDR1 is SQVTM and CDR2 is ANQGSEA. The CDR3 covers 13 residues. The CDR3 sequence is CSVAAGGLDEQFF.

The chain uses TRBV29-1 and TRBJ2-7. This CDR3 region has 13 residues. The germline V gene has CDR1 SQVTM and CDR2 ANQGSEA. The CDR3: CSVVQKLSYEQYF.

The V and J genes are TRBV29-1 and TRBJ2-3; TCRdb picks TRBD2, but there is no DNA to check that call. There are 17 residues in the CDR3. The germline V gene encodes CDR1 SQVTM and CDR2 ANQGSEA. This chain's CDR3 is CSVDGTSGRWGTDTQYF.

The V gene is TRBV7-9, the J gene TRBJ2-7; TCRdb's D call of TRBD1 is untestable without DNA. The length of the CDR3 is 17 residues. Germline assignment: CDR1 SEHNR and CDR2 FQNEAQ (reference sequence). The CDR3 here is CASSLPRTGVSSYEQYF.

The CDR3 loop reads CASSPSEGQETQYF. The chain uses TRBV12-3 or TRBV12-4 and TRBJ2-5; lacking DNA, the TRBD2 call made by TCRdb goes unchecked. The CDR3 totals 14 residues.

The rearrangement links TRBV28 to TRBJ2-7. Germline V gives CDR1 MDHEN, CDR2 SYDVKM. This CDR3 spans 13 amino acids. Here the CDR3 reads CASQDRGSYEQYF.

The V and J genes are TRBV13 and TRBJ2-1; no DNA is available, so the TRBD2 call from TCRdb remains unchecked. Germline V gene lookup returns CDR1 PRHDT and CDR2 FYEKMQ (reference sequence). The CDR3 extends over 15 amino acids. CDR3 in amino acids: CASSAGGSGSGEQFF. Full variable domain (missing parts from reference TRBV13 and TRBJ2-1): AAGVIQSPRHLIKEKRETATLKCYPIPRHDTVYWYQQGPGQDPQFLISFYEKMQSDKGSIPDRFSAQQFSDYHSELNMSSLELGDSALYFCASSAGGSGSGEQFFGPGTRLTVL.

V usage is TRBV12-5 and J usage is TRBJ2-1; TCRdb's assignment of TRBD2 cannot be checked, as there is no DNA. Per the germline V gene, CDR1 is LGHNT and CDR2 is FRNRAP. This CDR3 has 20 residues. CDR3: CASGWPRICRTSGEYNEQFF.

V and J are TRBV21-1 and TRBJ1-1; without DNA, the TCRdb call of TRBD1 cannot be checked. TRBV21-1 is classified as a pseudogene. The CDR3 runs to 15 residues. The CDR3 loop reads CASISGTGGNTEAFF.

V gene TRBV28 combines with J gene TRBJ1-2. Germline CDR1 and CDR2: MDHEN and SYDVKM. The CDR3 spans 16 residues. This CDR3 reads CASSSGVIGANYGYTF.

The chain is built from TRBV28 and TRBJ2-1. Germline CDR1 is MDHEN and CDR2 is SYDVKM. The CDR3 contains 14 residues. The CDR3 here is CASSLELRGNEQFF.

This chain joins TRBV13 and TRBJ2-2; lacking DNA, the TRBD1 call made by TCRdb goes unchecked. The length of the CDR3 is 18 residues. Per germline, CDR1 PRHDT and CDR2 FYEKMQ (reference sequence). The CDR3 region is CASSSPGGSPTITGELFF.

The chain carries TRBV12-3 or TRBV12-4 and TRBJ2-7; lacking DNA, the TRBD2 call made by TCRdb goes unchecked. The CDR3 runs to 16 residues. The CDR3 sequence: CASSPPVLAGAYEQYF.

The rearrangement links TRBV10-3 to TRBJ1-5. The CDR3 consists of 15 residues. Germline CDR1 and CDR2: ENHRY and SYGVKD. The CDR3 spells CAISGAELGNQPQHF.

The chain has TRBV7-9 and TRBJ2-5; TCRdb reports TRBD2, a call that lacks DNA to check it against. The germline V gene encodes CDR1 SEHNR and CDR2 FQNEAQ (reference sequence). The CDR3 covers 19 residues. CDR3 loop: CASSLTWTSGDPHQETQYF.

The chain recombines TRBV15 with TRBJ2-1; without DNA, the TCRdb call of TRBD2 cannot be checked. CDR3 length: 15 residues. The V gene's germline CDR1 is LNHNV and CDR2 YYDKDF (reference sequence). This CDR3 reads CATSALPQRDGEQFF. The full variable domain, with the rest looked up from reference TRBV15 and TRBJ2-1, is DAMVIQNPRYQVTQFGKPVTLSCSQTLNHNVMYWYQQKSSQAPKLLFHYYDKDFNNEADTPDNFQSRRPNTSFCFLDIRSPGLGDTAMYLCATSALPQRDGEQFFGPGTRLTVL.

V gene TRBV4-1 combines with J gene TRBJ2-1; TCRdb returns TRBD2, unconfirmable since there is no DNA. Germline V CDR1 and CDR2: MGHRA, YSYEKL. The CDR3 has 15 residues. The CDR3 reads CASSHFRGEGNEQFF.

This chain links TRBV27 with TRBJ1-1; TCRdb indicates TRBD1, and absent DNA this call remains unverified. This CDR3 is 15 amino acids long. CDR1 MNHEY and CDR2 SMNVEV come from the germline V gene (reference sequence). The CDR3 reads CASSPYRGLDTEAFF.